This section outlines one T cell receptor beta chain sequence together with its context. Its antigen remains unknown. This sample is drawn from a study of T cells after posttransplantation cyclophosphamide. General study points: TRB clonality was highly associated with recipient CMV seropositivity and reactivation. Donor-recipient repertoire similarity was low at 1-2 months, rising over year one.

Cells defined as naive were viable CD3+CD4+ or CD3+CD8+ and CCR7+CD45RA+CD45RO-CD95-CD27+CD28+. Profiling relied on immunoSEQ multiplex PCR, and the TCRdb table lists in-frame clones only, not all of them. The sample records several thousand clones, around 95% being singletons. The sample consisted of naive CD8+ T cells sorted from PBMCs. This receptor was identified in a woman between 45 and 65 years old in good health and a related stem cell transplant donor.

The CDR3 DNA sequence: TGTGCCAGCAGTGATCATGCCAACGCGTACAATGAGCAGTTCTTC. It encodes CASSDHANAYNEQFF. The chain couples TRBV6-4 to TRBJ2-1, with unresolved D. Germline V lookup: CDR1 MRHNA, CDR2 SNTAGT. Trimming removed 3 bases from V and 4 bases from J, with 13 bases in between. This CDR3 has 15 residues.